Presented here are 29 T cell receptor beta chains from one specimen sequenced in a study of post-analysis software for immune sequencing data. Study-level points and caveats: Patients used roughly five TRBV segments, including TRBV5-6, TRBV5-1 and TRBV20-1, more often than controls.

For these receptors, no antigen is known. cDNA libraries for TCR beta contained unique molecular identifiers. MiXCR was run by TCRdb on the PCR reads, yielding one entry per CDR3 protein. The data contain hundreds of thousands of distinct CDR3 sequences, about 27% of them singletons. Sequenced sample: blood. These receptors originate from a girl aged 5-17 years with multiple sclerosis.

The chain employs TRBV5-1 and TRBJ2-2; a possible D gene is TRBD2 (5 bases). The V gene lost 4 bases and the J gene lost 0 bases, with 13 bases spanning the gap. This CDR3 contains 16 residues. Per germline, CDR1 SGHRS and CDR2 YFSETQ. The CDR3 region is CASSPGRQPNTGELFF. CDR3 in DNA: TGCGCCAGCAGCCCGGGAAGACAACCGAACACCGGGGAGCTGTTTTTT.

This clonotype was recorded a few times. V and J are TRBV6-1 and TRBJ1-6; the match to TRBD1 covers 8 bases. With 4 bases clipped from V and 9 bases from J, the junction kept 8 bases outside the gene matches. Germline CDR1 reads MNHNS; CDR2 reads SASEGT. The CDR3 has 15 residues. Here the CDR3 reads CASSGSGGLSSPLHF. The CDR3 region has the DNA TGTGCCAGCAGTGGATCAGGGGGCCTGAGTTCACCCCTCCACTTT.

The chain has TRBV5-1 and TRBJ2-1, with 9 nucleotides matching TRBD2. This CDR3 contains 16 residues. J lost 9 bases, V lost 4 bases, and 14 bases had no gene match. Germline V CDR1 and CDR2: SGHRS, YFSETQ. CDR3 in amino acids: CASSPRGAGGILEQFF. The CDR3 DNA sequence: TGCGCCAGCAGCCCCAGGGGAGCGGGAGGAATACTTGAGCAGTTCTTC.

CDR3 nucleotide sequence: TGTGCCAGCAGTTACTCGGGGGATACCTATAATTCACCCCTCCACTTT. This codes for CASSYSGDTYNSPLHF. This chain uses TRBV6-5 with TRBJ1-6, with TRBD1 as a possible D gene (5 bases). V was trimmed by 0 bases and J by 2 bases, leaving 8 bases between them. The CDR3 spans 16 residues. The V gene's germline CDR1 is MNHEY and CDR2 SVGAGI.

V gene TRBV20-1 combines with J gene TRBJ2-7, with D possibly TRBD1 on 5 matching bases. CDR3 length: 13 residues. Germline V gene sequence: CDR1 DFQATT, CDR2 SNEGSKA (reference sequence). Trimming shortened V by 2 bases and J by 7 bases, and 15 bases separated the two germline ends. This CDR3 is CSARPRVRSEQYF. DNA for the CDR3: TGCAGTGCTAGACCCAGGGTGAGATCGGAGCAGTACTTC.

This clonotype was counted only a few times. The rearrangement joins TRBV20-1 to TRBJ2-3; TRBD1 matches at 7 bases. This CDR3 is built from 15 residues. Germline CDR1 reads DFQATT; CDR2 reads SNEGSKA (reference sequence). Trimming removed 5 bases from V and 0 bases from J; junction bases left unmatched: 8. CDR3 in DNA: TGCAGTGCTGAACCAGGACAGGACAGCACAGATACGCAGTATTTT. This encodes CSAEPGQDSTDTQYF.

At least ten counts were recorded for this clonotype. V gene TRBV7-2 combines with J gene TRBJ2-4; D gene uncertain. Deletions cut 5 bases from V and 6 bases from J, with 5 bases between. The CDR3 extends over 11 amino acids. Germline V lookup: CDR1 SGHTA, CDR2 FQGNSA. CDR3 loop: CASSRGNIQYF. The CDR3 DNA reads TGTGCCAGCAGCAGAGGAAACATTCAGTACTTC.

The rearrangement links TRBV20-1 to TRBJ2-5; weak D call: TRBD1 (6 bases). This CDR3 is 14 amino acids long. The ends were cut back, 1 base at V and 11 bases at J, with 20 bases in the middle. CDR1 is DFQATT and CDR2 is SNEGSKA in the germline V gene (reference sequence). The CDR3 sequence is CSARGPDSYNEQYF. In DNA, the CDR3 is TGCAGTGCTAGAGGTCCGGACAGTTACAATGAGCAGTACTTC.

This clonotype was seen at least ten times. The V and J genes are TRBV7-9 and TRBJ1-2; no clear D gene. From germline, CDR1 is SEHNR and CDR2 FQNEAQ (reference sequence). The CDR3 has 15 residues. V gave up 0 bases and J gave up 4 bases, with 12 bases separating them. The CDR3 loop reads CASSLARGDVYGYTF. CDR3 in DNA: TGTGCCAGCAGCTTAGCGCGCGGGGATGTCTATGGCTACACCTTC.

This chain connects TRBV20-1 to TRBJ2-1; 10 nucleotides align to TRBD2. Germline CDR1 DFQATT, CDR2 SNEGSKA (reference sequence). The CDR3 loop spans 16 amino acids. V was clipped by 0 bases and J by 10 bases; unmatched bases: 12. DNA of the CDR3: TGCAGTGCTAGAGATCTTAGGAGCGGGGGGGTAGGAGAGCAGTTCTTC. As protein: CSARDLRSGGVGEQFF.

V and J are TRBV5-1 and TRBJ1-4, with 8 bases identical to TRBD1. The J segment lost 4 bases and the V segment lost 1 base, leaving 6 bases of the junction unmatched. CDR3 length equals 16 residues. Germline V lookup: CDR1 SGHRS, CDR2 YFSETQ. The CDR3 here is CASSLLGTGFNEKLFF. The CDR3, as DNA: TGCGCCAGCAGCTTGTTGGGGACAGGCTTTAATGAAAAACTGTTTTTT.

This chain connects TRBV12-3 or TRBV12-4 to TRBJ2-3; 7 bases fit TRBD2. The CDR3 is 16 residues long. The V and J ends lost 3 bases and 2 bases, in that order; junction bases with no gene match: 8. CDR3 loop: CASSFWRESPTDTQYF. The DNA of the CDR3 is TGTGCCAGCAGTTTTTGGCGGGAGTCACCCACAGATACGCAGTATTTT.

This clonotype showed up many times. The genes are TRBV10-3 and TRBJ2-3, with D possibly being TRBD1 or TRBD2 (5 bases each). Trimming removed 7 bases at V and 0 bases at J, with 11 bases between. The germline V gene encodes CDR1 ENHRY and CDR2 SYGVKD. The CDR3 extends over 14 amino acids. DNA for the CDR3: TGTGCCATCAAGGGACGGACTAGCACAGATACGCAGTATTTT. Translated, it gives CAIKGRTSTDTQYF.

The chain carries TRBV7-4 and TRBJ1-5; no clear D gene. From germline, CDR1 is SGHVT and CDR2 SQSDAQ. V lost 5 bases and J 10 bases, leaving 9 bases between the germline ends. This CDR3 has 11 residues. The CDR3 DNA is TGTGCCAGCAGCCAAGGACGACCCCAGCATTTT. This encodes CASSQGRPQHF. Full variable domain (outside the CDR3, taken from reference TRBV7-4 and TRBJ1-5): GAGVSQSPRYKVAKRGRDVALRCDSISGHVTLYWYRQTLGQGSEVLTYSQSDAQRDKSGRPSGRFSAERPERSVSTLKIQRTEQGDSAVYLCASSQGRPQHFGDGTRLSIL.

This chain uses TRBV27 with TRBJ2-5; D is undetermined. Trimming stripped 2 bases from V and 3 bases from J, with 10 bases between. The germline V gene has CDR1 MNHEY and CDR2 SMNVEV (reference sequence). The CDR3 runs to 14 residues. The CDR3 loop reads CASSLDIMEETQYF. CDR3 nucleotide sequence: TGTGCCAGCAGTTTAGATATAATGGAAGAGACCCAGTACTTC.

There are a few counts of this clonotype. The V call is TRBV28, the J call TRBJ2-5, with TRBD1 matching 9 bases. This CDR3 is 14 amino acids long. Per the germline V gene, CDR1 is MDHEN and CDR2 is SYDVKM. The trim removed 5 bases at V and 3 bases at J, leaving 4 bases unmatched. The CDR3 is CASSTRTGEETQYF. The DNA of the CDR3 is TGTGCCAGCAGTACTAGGACAGGGGAAGAGACCCAGTACTTC.

The V and J genes are TRBV10-1 and TRBJ2-7; 8 positions agree with TRBD2. Germline CDR1 reads WNHNN; CDR2 reads SYGVQD (reference sequence). The CDR3 has 15 amino acids. The junction had 8 bases not matched to a gene; V was cut back by 4 bases and J by 3 bases. CDR3 bases: TGCGCCAGCAGTGGCCCTCGGAGCGGGGGCTACGAGCAGTACTTC. Amino acid sequence: CASSGPRSGGYEQYF.

Regarding this clonotype: A single base separates this from a much larger clone, so it may be a read error. The chain carries TRBV10-3 and TRBJ2-1; 10 nucleotides align to TRBD2. The CDR3 consists of 16 residues. CDR1 and CDR2 (germline): ENHRY, SYGVKD. The CDR3 coding sequence is TGTGCCACCAGTGCGGCTAGCGGGAGTCGGCGCAATGAGCAGTTCTTC. Its protein is CATSAASGSRRNEQFF.

This clonotype was detected only a few times. The chain employs TRBV28 and TRBJ2-3; TRBD2 matches at 13 bases. The germline gives CDR1 MDHEN, CDR2 SYDVKM. The CDR3 is 18 amino acids. The V gene end was trimmed by 4 bases and the J gene end by 5 bases; junction bases not matched to a gene: 12. The CDR3, as DNA: TGTGCCAGCAGTTCCCAGCTCGGACTAGCGGGGGTGGGAGATACGCAGTATTTT. Amino acid sequence: CASSSQLGLAGVGDTQYF.

To note about this clonotype: A junction boundary mismatches the germline segment, possibly from a read error. The chain combines TRBV4-1 with TRBJ2-2; D ambiguous. The CDR3 runs to 17 residues. Germline CDR1 is MGHRA and CDR2 is YSYEKL. As DNA, the CDR3 is TGCGTCAGCAGCCAAGGATTGAGGAATAGGAGTTTAGGGGAGCTGTTTTTT. This translates into CVSSQGLRNRSLGELFF.

The chain links TRBV2 to TRBJ1-5, with a possible D match to TRBD1 (5 bases). Trimming removed 7 bases from V and 2 bases from J, with 18 bases in between. The germline V gene has CDR1 SNHLY and CDR2 FYNNEI. The CDR3 has 16 residues. CDR3 sequence (DNA): TGTGCCAGCACAGGAAAGGCAGGGTCCGGCAATCAGCCCCAGCATTTT. Protein product: CASTGKAGSGNQPQHF.

The chain recombines TRBV5-6 with TRBJ2-7; 12 nucleotides line up with TRBD2. This CDR3 is 17 amino acids long. Trimming at V came to 2 bases and at J to 7 bases, leaving 13 bases not matched to a gene. Germline V gene data show CDR1 as SGHDT and CDR2 as YYEEEE. The CDR3 bases are TGTGCCAGCAGCTTACGCTTGGGACTAGCGGGTTACAATGAGCAGTACTTC. Its translation: CASSLRLGLAGYNEQYF.

This clonotype was seen only a few times. The rearrangement uses TRBV9 and TRBJ1-2; no clear D gene. The CDR3 covers 13 residues. Germline CDR1 is SGDLS and CDR2 is YYNGEE. Trimming removed 0 bases from V and 7 bases from J, with 10 bases in between. The CDR3 loop reads CASSVVPGVGYTF. The CDR3 DNA reads TGTGCCAGCAGCGTAGTGCCAGGCGTTGGCTACACCTTC.

This clonotype turned up a few times. The V call is TRBV12-3 or TRBV12-4, the J call TRBJ1-2, with unresolved D. Trimming left V 3 bases short and J 4 bases short, with 9 bases between. The CDR3 is made up of 13 amino acids. In DNA, the CDR3 is TGTGCCAGCAGTTTTTCTTCCTCCTATGGCTACACCTTC. This translates into CASSFSSSYGYTF.

This clonotype showed up just a few times. This chain joins TRBV24-1 and TRBJ2-5; D might be TRBD1 (6 bases). V gave up 3 bases and J gave up 8 bases, with 18 bases separating them. Germline assignment: CDR1 KGHDR and CDR2 SFDVKD. The length of the CDR3 is 15 residues. CDR3 residues: CATSDPDRGHTTQYF. The CDR3 nucleotides read TGTGCCACCAGTGATCCCGATAGGGGACACACAACCCAGTACTTC.

In the case of this clonotype: The junction departs from germline at one end; a sequencing error may be responsible. The chain carries TRBV5-1 and TRBJ2-5, with D possibly being TRBD2 (5 bases). The germline V gene has CDR1 SGHRS and CDR2 YFSETQ. The CDR3 has 13 residues. The CDR3 coding sequence is TGCGCCAGTAGCTTGGACTACCAAGAGACCCAGTACTTC. It codes for CASSLDYQETQYF.

The genes are TRBV7-2 and TRBJ2-3; D gene ambiguous. V lost 5 bases and J lost 1, with 10 bases in between. CDR1 is SGHTA and CDR2 is FQGNSA in the germline V gene. The CDR3 covers 14 residues. CDR3: CASSSLRGTDTQYF. The CDR3 DNA reads as TGTGCCAGCAGCAGTCTACGGGGCACAGATACGCAGTATTTT.

This clonotype was counted between two and nine times. The genes are TRBV5-1 and TRBJ1-4; tentatively, D is TRBD1 (6 bases). V was shortened by 0 bases and J by 7 bases, with 13 bases between the two germline ends. Germline V lookup: CDR1 SGHRS, CDR2 YFSETQ. The CDR3 length is 15 residues. For the CDR3, the DNA is TGCGCCAGCAGCTTGGGGACAGCCCACGGTGAAAAACTGTTTTTT. Protein product: CASSLGTAHGEKLFF.

The chain links TRBV7-9 to TRBJ2-5, with 8 bases that match TRBD1. The last part of the DNA fits TRBJ2-7 better; the J call may be wrong. The V gene's germline CDR1 is SEHNR and CDR2 FQNEAQ (reference sequence). The CDR3 is made up of 14 amino acids. The DNA for the CDR3 is TGTGCCAGCAGCCACGGACAGGGCATCTACGAGCAGTACTTC. Translation: CASSHGQGIYEQYF.